This TCR beta chain stems from a study of blood T cell repertoires in COVID-19. The overall study: Both acute and convalescent COVID-19 samples were obtained from the United States, Italy and Spain. From T cells, B-cell-depleted T cells, or PBMCs came the material, which was cDNA or gDNA.

This clone came up once. How the authors handled the data: Counts of nucleated cells, estimated from reference gene primer amplification, were obtained. The protocol was immunoSEQ multiplex PCR, while the TCRdb copy is restricted to in-frame clones and leaves out a portion. Clone size and the V and J calls come from that table; the DNA yielded D and trimming. The table lists around 700,000 clones, just under 90% of them singletons. J gave up 5 bases and V 4 bases, and 9 bases lay outside the gene matches. The CDR3 has 16 amino acids. The germline CDR1 and CDR2 sequences are SGHDT and YYEEEE. The sequence was obtained from a woman aged 18-30 years with acute or convalescent COVID-19. The rearrangement joins TRBV5-6 to TRBJ1-5; 10 bases align to TRBD1. What was sequenced was peripheral blood. Here the CDR3 DNA reads TGTGCCAGCAGCAAAAGACAGGGGGCGCAGGATCAGCCCCAGCATTTT. Residues: CASSKRQGAQDQPQHF.